This record concerns one T cell receptor beta chain sequence. As yet, its antigen is unknown. TCRdb re-processed the PCR reads through MiXCR. The sample records about 19,000 clones, approximately 34% being singletons. V was clipped by 4 bases and J by 2 bases; unmatched bases: 3. Looked up from germline, CDR1 is LGHNA and CDR2 is YNFKEQ. This CDR3 spans 15 amino acids. The data derive from a study of metastatic and nonmetastatic thyroid tumors. In the study overall: A comparison of repertoires was made across blood and tumor or nodule tissue from malignant and benign thyroid patients.

No treatment of any kind had been given to any patient before thyroid surgery. Study outcomes and limitations: Significantly higher TCR beta diversity was reportedly seen in malignant thyroid tumors than benign nodules, in blood and tumor.

This TCR came from a female donor with papillary thyroid cancer or a benign thyroid nodule (not recorded which). Some clones in this sample may be carry-over from other donors' samples. The material sequenced was tumor tissue. V usage is TRBV4-2 and J usage is TRBJ2-2; 8 bases agree with TRBD2. CDR3 in amino acids: CASSPGTSNTGELFF. As DNA, the CDR3 is TGTGCCAGCAGCCCGGGGACTAGTAACACCGGGGAGCTGTTTTTT.